Following are 31 T cell receptor beta chains from one sample sequenced in a study of cytomegalovirus exposure and HLA in healthy donors. The repertoire was sequenced with immunoSEQ multiplex PCR; TCRdb's copy has only in-frame clones and lacks some. The sample consists of over 250,000 clones, approximately 83% of them appearing once. The source material was PBMCs. The receptors shown here come from a woman under 30 in good health and CMV-seronegative.

This clone has more than one count but fewer than ten. The chain links TRBV19 to TRBJ2-7, with 10 bases aligning to TRBD2. CDR3 size: 13 residues. Trimming at V came to 6 bases and at J to 2 bases, leaving 1 base not matched to a gene. In germline, CDR1 is LNHDA, CDR2 SQIVND (reference sequence). In nucleotides, the CDR3 is TGTGCCAGTAGCACTAGCGGGGCCTACGAGCAGTACTTC. Translated, it gives CASSTSGAYEQYF.

J is TRBJ1-2 and V is TRBV19, with 7 bases fitting TRBD1. Germline V gives CDR1 LNHDA, CDR2 SQIVND (reference sequence). V shed 6 bases and J 6 bases; nucleotides not matched to a gene: 10. This CDR3 is 14 amino acids long. CDR3 protein: CASSTLGGAHGYTF. The CDR3 bases are TGTGCCAGTAGCACCTTAGGGGGCGCGCATGGCTACACCTTC.

This rearrangement joins TRBV7-9 to TRBJ1-1; 8 bases are a match to TRBD1. V shed 5 bases, J shed 3 bases, and the junction held 8 bases outside the gene matches. This CDR3 has 15 residues. The V gene's germline CDR1 is SEHNR and CDR2 FQNEAQ (reference sequence). The DNA of the CDR3 is TGTGCCAGCAGCCCGTGGACAGGGACGCACACTGAAGCTTTCTTT. This sequence encodes CASSPWTGTHTEAFF.

V usage is TRBV19 and J usage is TRBJ2-1; D is ambiguous. Germline loops: CDR1 LNHDA, CDR2 SQIVND (reference sequence). The CDR3 totals 16 residues. The V end was cut by 6 bases, the J end by 0 bases, with 15 bases between. CDR3: CASSLRYSSSYNEQFF. The CDR3 DNA follows: TGTGCCAGTAGCTTACGCTACAGTAGCTCCTACAATGAGCAGTTCTTC.

This chain connects TRBV10-3 to TRBJ2-7; 9 positions match TRBD1. Looked up from germline, CDR1 is ENHRY and CDR2 is SYGVKD. The CDR3 has 13 residues. The V gene end was trimmed by 10 bases and the J gene end by 4 bases; junction bases not matched to a gene: 8. This CDR3 is CATSDRGGYEQYF. The CDR3 DNA reads TGTGCCACTTCGGACAGGGGAGGATACGAGCAGTACTTC.

This clone showed up just once. This sequence joins TRBV30 and TRBJ1-5; D might be TRBD1 (5 bases). Between the trimmed V and J ends, which lost 2 bases and 3 bases, there was a span of 11 bases. Germline CDR1 reads GTSNPN; CDR2 reads SVGIG (reference sequence). This CDR3 spans 14 amino acids. CDR3 nucleotide sequence: TGTGCCTGGAGTCCCGGACACTACAATCAGCCCCAGCATTTT. Encoded protein: CAWSPGHYNQPQHF.

The V gene is TRBV6-6, the J gene TRBJ2-7, with 9 bases fitting TRBD1. V shed 6 bases, J shed 1 base, and the junction held 10 bases outside the gene matches. This CDR3 region has 16 residues. Germline CDR1 reads MNHNY; CDR2 reads SVGAGI (reference sequence). The CDR3 DNA reads TGTGCCAGCAGCTATCGCCGGGACAGGGAATCCTACGAGCAGTACTTC. It encodes CASSYRRDRESYEQYF.

About this clone itself: The sample holds other DNA sequences that translate to the same CDR3. The chain combines TRBV7-2 with TRBJ2-7, with 9 bases that match TRBD2. The germline gives CDR1 SGHTA, CDR2 FQGNSA. Trimming took 5 bases from V and 3 from J; bases not matched to a gene: 8. The CDR3 length is 15 residues. The CDR3 is CASSPSGGSSYEQYF. DNA of the CDR3: TGTGCCAGCAGCCCCAGCGGGGGGTCGAGCTACGAGCAGTACTTC.

This chain joins TRBV7-2 and TRBJ1-6; TRBD1 might be the D (6 bases). The V end was cut by 5 bases, the J end by 7 bases, with 9 bases between. CDR3 size: 13 residues. Germline loops: CDR1 SGHTA, CDR2 FQGNSA. The CDR3 DNA is TGTGCCAGCAGCCATACAGGGAATTCACCCCTCCACTTT. Amino acid sequence: CASSHTGNSPLHF.

The CDR3 DNA sequence: TGTGCCTGGAATGCAGGGGGTAGAGATGGCTACACCTTC. Translation: CAWNAGGRDGYTF. The rearrangement uses TRBV30 and TRBJ1-2; the match to TRBD1 covers 7 bases. This CDR3 spans 13 amino acids. Germline lookup yields CDR1 GTSNPN and CDR2 SVGIG (reference sequence). Germline trimming cut 4 bases from V and 6 bases from J; bases unmatched to any gene: 8. Variable domain in full (rest from reference TRBV30 and TRBJ1-2): SQTIHQWPATLVQPVGSPLSLECTVEGTSNPNLYWYRQAAGRGLQLLFYSVGIGQISSEVPQNLSASRPQDRQFILSSKKLLLSDSGFYLCAWNAGGRDGYTFGSGTRLTVV.

The chain combines TRBV7-8 with TRBJ2-3; possible D gene TRBD2, 5 bases. The CDR3 spans 16 residues. Germline loops: CDR1 SGHVS, CDR2 FQNEAQ. Trimming took off 2 bases at V and 6 bases at J, with 18 bases between the two ends. The CDR3 bases are TGTGCCAGCAGCTTACTGGATCCTAGCCGCTCCGATACGCAGTATTTT. It encodes CASSLLDPSRSDTQYF.

The chain is built from TRBV11-3 and TRBJ1-2; possibly TRBD1 for D (6 bases). This CDR3 is 13 amino acids long. V shed 7 bases and J shed 4 bases, with 13 bases lying between them. Germline V gives CDR1 SGHNT, CDR2 YENEEA. The CDR3 region is CASTIGQPYGYTF. The CDR3 region has the DNA TGTGCCAGCACGATCGGACAGCCCTATGGCTACACCTTC.

The rearrangement joins TRBV7-2 to TRBJ2-1; 8 bases are a match to TRBD2. The V gene end was trimmed by 5 bases and the J gene end by 6 bases; junction bases not matched to a gene: 12. The CDR3 runs 16 residues. Per the germline V gene, CDR1 is SGHTA and CDR2 is FQGNSA. The CDR3 DNA sequence: TGTGCCAGCAGCCAGAGCCTAGCGGGTTCCCTCAATGAGCAGTTCTTC. Translating gives CASSQSLAGSLNEQFF.

This clone was seen only once. The chain recombines TRBV7-9 with TRBJ2-1, with D perhaps matching TRBD2 (6 bases). Trimming left V 5 bases short and J 1 base short, with 9 bases between. Germline V gene data show CDR1 as SEHNR and CDR2 as FQNEAQ (reference sequence). The length of the CDR3 is 14 residues. The CDR3 reads CASSRGESYNEQFF. CDR3 bases: TGTGCCAGCAGCCGCGGGGAGTCCTACAATGAGCAGTTCTTC. Looking up the rest from reference TRBV7-9 and TRBJ2-1 gives the full variable domain: DTGVSQNPRHKITKRGQNVTFRCDPISEHNRLYWYRQTLGQGPEFLTYFQNEAQLEKSRLLSDRFSAERPKGSFSTLEIQRTEQGDSAMYLCASSRGESYNEQFFGPGTRLTVL.

This clone was seen only once. The V gene is TRBV5-4, the J gene TRBJ2-3; 8 bases are shared with TRBD1. Germline CDR1 reads SGHNT; CDR2 reads YYREEE (reference sequence). The CDR3 consists of 15 residues. V lost 4 bases, J lost 4 bases, and 8 bases stayed unmatched. CDR3: CASSTRQGSADTQYF. In nucleotides, the CDR3 is TGTGCCAGCAGCACCCGACAGGGGTCAGCAGATACGCAGTATTTT. The full variable domain, completed using reference TRBV5-4 and TRBJ2-3, is ETGVTQSPTHLIKTRGQQVTLRCSSQSGHNTVSWYQQALGQGPQFIFQYYREEENGRGNFPPRFSGLQFPNYSSELNVNALELDDSALYLCASSTRQGSADTQYFGPGTRLTVL.

This rearrangement joins TRBV21-1 to TRBJ2-7; the table's D call of TRBD2 was not tested on the DNA. TRBV21-1 is tagged as a pseudogene. The CDR3 runs 13 residues. The CDR3, as DNA: TGTGCCAGCAGCGCCCGGATGCGGGACGAGCAGTACTTC. Amino acids: CASSARMRDEQYF.

The chain recombines TRBV5-1 with TRBJ1-2, with a weak D call TRBD1 (6 bases). The CDR3 loop spans 18 amino acids. The V end lost 4 bases, the J end lost 4 bases, and 26 bases lay between the germline ends. Germline-derived CDR1 and CDR2 are SGHRS and YFSETQ. CDR3 loop: CASSIVGGQGTDLYGYTF. DNA of the CDR3: TGCGCCAGCAGCATAGTTGGTGGCCAGGGGACGGATCTCTATGGCTACACCTTC.

V and J are TRBV19 and TRBJ2-1, with 8 bases aligning to TRBD2. The V gene's germline CDR1 is LNHDA and CDR2 SQIVND (reference sequence). The CDR3 length is 15 residues. V lost 4 bases and J lost 0; bases outside the gene matches: 2. The CDR3 sequence: CASSTGTSSYNEQFF. CDR3 sequence (DNA): TGTGCCAGTAGTACCGGGACTAGCTCCTACAATGAGCAGTTCTTC.

V is TRBV28 and J is TRBJ2-3; D remains ambiguous. Germline V gene data show CDR1 as MDHEN and CDR2 as SYDVKM. CDR3 length equals 12 residues. V lost 6 bases and J 5 bases, leaving 9 bases between the germline ends. The CDR3 is CASSNPGDTQYF. The CDR3 nucleotides read TGTGCCAGCAGCAATCCCGGAGATACGCAGTATTTT.

As DNA, the CDR3 is TGTGCCAGCACCAGGAGGTCGGTTGGCGAGCAGTACTTC. Protein sequence: CASTRRSVGEQYF. This sequence joins TRBV6-1 and TRBJ2-7; TRBD2 is a possible D gene (5 bases). This CDR3 is built from 13 residues. With 7 bases removed from V and 6 bases from J, the gap between germline ends came to 16 bases. The germline CDR1 and CDR2 sequences are MNHNS and SASEGT.

Here the CDR3 reads CASSLFQGQGTSYEQYF. The DNA for the CDR3 is TGTGCCAGCAGTTTATTTCAGGGGCAGGGGACCTCCTACGAGCAGTACTTC. V gene TRBV28 combines with J gene TRBJ2-7; D is possibly TRBD1 (6 bases). The CDR3 is made up of 17 amino acids. In germline, CDR1 is MDHEN, CDR2 SYDVKM. The V gene lost 1 base and the J gene lost 0 bases, with 16 bases spanning the gap. Full variable domain (rest looked up from reference TRBV28 and TRBJ2-7): DVKVTQSSRYLVKRTGEKVFLECVQDMDHENMFWYRQDPGLGLRLIYFSYDVKMKEKGDIPEGYSVSREKKERFSLILESASTNQTSMYLCASSLFQGQGTSYEQYFGPGTRLTVT.

V gene TRBV28 combines with J gene TRBJ2-4, with 9 bases aligning to TRBD2. Germline values: CDR1 MDHEN, CDR2 SYDVKM. Trimming cost V 7 bases and J 2 bases; bases outside gene matches: 12. CDR3 length: 17 residues. The CDR3 loop is CASTIAGARGPKNIQYF. The CDR3 coding sequence is TGTGCCAGCACGATAGCGGGGGCCCGCGGGCCCAAAAACATTCAGTACTTC.

The chain uses TRBV27 and TRBJ2-1; the match to TRBD2 covers 12 bases. CDR1 MNHEY and CDR2 SMNVEV come from the germline V gene (reference sequence). The CDR3 is made up of 14 amino acids. J gave up 14 bases and V 3 bases, and 8 bases lay outside the gene matches. DNA of the CDR3: TGTGCCAGCAGTTTCGGGACTAGCGGGTTTGCAGAGTTCTTC. It codes for CASSFGTSGFAEFF.

This sequence joins TRBV5-1 and TRBJ1-4; D unclear. There are 14 residues in the CDR3. Per the germline V gene, CDR1 is SGHRS and CDR2 is YFSETQ. V lost 3 bases, J lost 7 bases, and 13 bases lay in between. The CDR3 is CASSSTFSGEKLFF. The CDR3, as DNA: TGCGCCAGCAGCTCGACCTTCTCAGGTGAAAAACTGTTTTTT.

The rearrangement links TRBV7-6 to TRBJ1-1; D not certain. The germline V gene encodes CDR1 SGHVS and CDR2 FNYEAQ. With 0 bases removed from V and 4 bases from J, the gap between germline ends came to 9 bases. The CDR3 spans 14 residues. Written as DNA, the CDR3 is TGTGCCAGCAGCTTAGCCGGAGCCCGCACTGAAGCTTTCTTT. Encoded protein: CASSLAGARTEAFF.

This chain joins TRBV29-1 and TRBJ2-5; tentatively, D is TRBD2 (5 bases). Looked up from germline, CDR1 is SQVTM and CDR2 is ANQGSEA. This CDR3 spans 13 amino acids. Trimming removed 4 bases from V and 2 bases from J, with 11 bases in between. Written as DNA, the CDR3 is TGCAGCGTTGTACTCCGGGGTCAAGAGACCCAGTACTTC. It is translated as CSVVLRGQETQYF. Full variable domain (missing parts from reference TRBV29-1 and TRBJ2-5): SAVISQKPSRDICQRGTSLTIQCQVDSQVTMMFWYRQQPGQSLTLIATANQGSEATYESGFVIDKFPISRPNLTFSTLTVSNMSPEDSSIYLCSVVLRGQETQYFGPGTRLLVL.

V and J are TRBV4-3 and TRBJ1-5; the match to TRBD1 covers 7 bases. The junction had 5 bases not matched to a gene; V was cut back by 0 bases and J by 0 bases. CDR1 and CDR2 from the germline V gene are LGHNA and YSLEER. This CDR3 contains 17 residues. The CDR3: CASSQEAGGRSNQPQHF. In DNA, the CDR3 is TGCGCCAGCAGCCAAGAGGCAGGGGGACGTAGCAATCAGCCCCAGCATTTT.

The chain recombines TRBV19 with TRBJ1-1; D gene uncertain. This CDR3 region has 12 residues. Germline-derived CDR1 and CDR2 are LNHDA and SQIVND (reference sequence). V dropped 7 bases and J dropped 3 bases, with 9 bases sitting between them. The DNA for the CDR3 is TGTGCCAGTACCCTGGGAGACACTGAAGCTTTCTTT. Protein: CASTLGDTEAFF.

The chain carries TRBV6-1 and TRBJ2-4; D ambiguous. V lost 5 bases and J lost 1, with 12 bases in between. Germline V lookup: CDR1 MNHNS, CDR2 SASEGT. The CDR3 consists of 15 residues. The CDR3 loop reads CASSPGDSAKNIQYF. DNA for the CDR3: TGTGCCAGCAGTCCGGGTGATTCCGCCAAAAACATTCAGTACTTC.

V is TRBV5-6 and J is TRBJ1-2, with D uncertain. The V and J ends lost 0 bases and 0 bases respectively, with 9 bases between them. Germline CDR1 is SGHDT and CDR2 is YYEEEE. CDR3 length: 15 residues. The DNA for the CDR3 is TGTGCCAGCAGCTTGGGGCCTCCAGCTAACTATGGCTACACCTTC. Translated, it gives CASSLGPPANYGYTF.

This clone was detected only once. Additional DNA sequences in this sample encode the identical CDR3. The chain couples TRBV18 to TRBJ2-7, with D hard to call. Trimming stripped 2 bases from V and 0 bases from J, with 5 bases between. Germline V lookup: CDR1 KGHSH, CDR2 LQKENI. The CDR3 extends over 13 amino acids. The DNA of the CDR3 is TGTGCCAGCTCACCAACCAGCTCCTACGAGCAGTACTTC. Protein: CASSPTSSYEQYF.